This T cell receptor beta chain was recovered during a study of blood T cell repertoires in COVID-19. The CDR3 covers 16 residues. V was clipped by 5 bases and J by 4 bases, with 20 bases between them. Per the germline V gene, CDR1 is SGHTA and CDR2 is FQGTGA. The method was immunoSEQ multiplex PCR; TCRdb's version includes in-frame clones alone and lacks a portion of them. The repertoire holds over 150,000 clones, with approximately 88% as singletons. Sequencing was performed on peripheral blood. The source is a middle-aged woman with COVID-19, enrolled during active disease. V and J are TRBV7-3 and TRBJ1-1, with D possibly matching TRBD1 (6 bases). CDR3 region: CASSPGLRGAVTEAFF. In nucleotides, the CDR3 is TGTGCCAGCAGCCCCGGTCTACGGGGGGCGGTCACTGAAGCTTTCTTT.